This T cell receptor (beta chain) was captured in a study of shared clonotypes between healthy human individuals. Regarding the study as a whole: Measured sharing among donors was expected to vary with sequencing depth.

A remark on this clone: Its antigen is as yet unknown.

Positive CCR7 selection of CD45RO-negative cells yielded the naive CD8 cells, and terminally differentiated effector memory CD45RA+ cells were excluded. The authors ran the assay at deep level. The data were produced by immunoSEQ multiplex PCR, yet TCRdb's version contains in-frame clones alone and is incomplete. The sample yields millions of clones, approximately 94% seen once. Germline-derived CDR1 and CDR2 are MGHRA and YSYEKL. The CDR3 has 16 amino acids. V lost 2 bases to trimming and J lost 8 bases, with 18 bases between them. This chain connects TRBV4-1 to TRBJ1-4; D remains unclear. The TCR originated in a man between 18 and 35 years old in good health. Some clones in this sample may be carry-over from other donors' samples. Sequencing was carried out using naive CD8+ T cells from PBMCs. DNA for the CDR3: TGCGCCAGCAGCCAAACACGGAGGCCAGAGGGCGAAAAACTGTTTTTT. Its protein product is CASSQTRRPEGEKLFF.